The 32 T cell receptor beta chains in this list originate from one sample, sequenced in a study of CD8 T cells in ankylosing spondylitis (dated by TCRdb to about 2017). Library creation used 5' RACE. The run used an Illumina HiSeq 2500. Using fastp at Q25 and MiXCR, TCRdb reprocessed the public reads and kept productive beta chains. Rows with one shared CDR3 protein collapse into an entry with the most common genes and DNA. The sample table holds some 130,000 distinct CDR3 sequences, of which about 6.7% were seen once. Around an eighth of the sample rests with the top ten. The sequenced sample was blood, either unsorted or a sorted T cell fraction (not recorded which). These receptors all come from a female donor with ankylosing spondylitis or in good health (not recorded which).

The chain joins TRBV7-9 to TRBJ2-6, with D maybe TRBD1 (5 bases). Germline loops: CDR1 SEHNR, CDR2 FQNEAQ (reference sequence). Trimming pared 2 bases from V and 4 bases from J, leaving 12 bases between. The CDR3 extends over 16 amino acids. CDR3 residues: CASSLQGSLGANVLTF. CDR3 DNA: TGTGCCAGCAGCTTACAGGGTAGTCTGGGGGCCAACGTCCTGACTTTC. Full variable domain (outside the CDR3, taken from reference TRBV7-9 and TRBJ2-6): DTGVSQNPRHKITKRGQNVTFRCDPISEHNRLYWYRQTLGQGPEFLTYFQNEAQLEKSRLLSDRFSAERPKGSFSTLEIQRTEQGDSAMYLCASSLQGSLGANVLTFGAGSRLTVL.

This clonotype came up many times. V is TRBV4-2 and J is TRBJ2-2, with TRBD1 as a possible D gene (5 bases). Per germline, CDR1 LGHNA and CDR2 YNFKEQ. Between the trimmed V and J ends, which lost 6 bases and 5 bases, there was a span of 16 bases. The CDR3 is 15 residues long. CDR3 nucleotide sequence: TGTGCCAGCAGAGGCGCAGGGTTTCTGACCGGGGAGCTGTTTTTT. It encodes CASRGAGFLTGELFF.

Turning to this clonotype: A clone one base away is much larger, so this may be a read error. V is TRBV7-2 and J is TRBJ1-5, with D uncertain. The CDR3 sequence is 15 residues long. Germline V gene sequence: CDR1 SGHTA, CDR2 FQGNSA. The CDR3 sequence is CVSSLDWNAIQPQHF. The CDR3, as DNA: TGTGTCAGCAGCTTAGACTGGAACGCCATACAGCCCCAGCATTTT.

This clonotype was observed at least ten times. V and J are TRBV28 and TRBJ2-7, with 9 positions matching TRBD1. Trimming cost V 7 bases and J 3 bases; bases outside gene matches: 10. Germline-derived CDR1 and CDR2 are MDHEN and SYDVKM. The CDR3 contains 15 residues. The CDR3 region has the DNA TGTGCCAGCATAGACAGGGGGAGTAAAGACTACGAGCAGTACTTC. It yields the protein CASIDRGSKDYEQYF.

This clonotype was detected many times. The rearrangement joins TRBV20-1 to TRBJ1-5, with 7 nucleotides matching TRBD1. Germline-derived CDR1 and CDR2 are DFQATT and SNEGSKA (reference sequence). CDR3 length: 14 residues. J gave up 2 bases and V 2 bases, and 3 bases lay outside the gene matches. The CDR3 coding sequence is TGCAGTGCTAGAACTACAGGGGGCAATCAGCCCCAGCATTTT. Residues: CSARTTGGNQPQHF.

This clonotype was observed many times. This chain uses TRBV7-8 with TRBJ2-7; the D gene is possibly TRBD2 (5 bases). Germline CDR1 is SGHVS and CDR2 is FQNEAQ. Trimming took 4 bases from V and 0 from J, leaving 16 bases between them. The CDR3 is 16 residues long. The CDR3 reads CASSSHSEGSSYEQYF. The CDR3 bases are TGTGCCAGCAGCTCTCATTCCGAGGGCAGCTCCTACGAGCAGTACTTC.

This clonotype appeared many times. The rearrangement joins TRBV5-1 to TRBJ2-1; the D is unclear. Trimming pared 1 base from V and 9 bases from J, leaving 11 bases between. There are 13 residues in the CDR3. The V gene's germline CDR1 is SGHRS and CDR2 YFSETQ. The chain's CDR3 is CASSLYQQTEQFF. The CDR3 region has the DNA TGCGCCAGCAGCTTGTACCAGCAGACTGAGCAGTTCTTC.

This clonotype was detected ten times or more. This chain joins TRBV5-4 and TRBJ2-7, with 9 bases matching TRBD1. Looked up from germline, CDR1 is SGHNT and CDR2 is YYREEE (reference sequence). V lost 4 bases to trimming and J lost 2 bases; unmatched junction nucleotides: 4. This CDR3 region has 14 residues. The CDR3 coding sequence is TGTGCCAGCAGCAGGGACAGGGCTACCTACGAGCAGTACTTC. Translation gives CASSRDRATYEQYF. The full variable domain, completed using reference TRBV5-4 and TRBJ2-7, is ETGVTQSPTHLIKTRGQQVTLRCSSQSGHNTVSWYQQALGQGPQFIFQYYREEENGRGNFPPRFSGLQFPNYSSELNVNALELDDSALYLCASSRDRATYEQYFGPGTRLTVT.

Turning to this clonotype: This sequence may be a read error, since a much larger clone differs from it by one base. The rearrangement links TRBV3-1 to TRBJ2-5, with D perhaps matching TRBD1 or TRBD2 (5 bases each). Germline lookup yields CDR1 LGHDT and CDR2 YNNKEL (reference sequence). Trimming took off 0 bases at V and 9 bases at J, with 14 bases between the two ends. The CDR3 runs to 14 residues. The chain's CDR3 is CASSQDWGTEAQYF. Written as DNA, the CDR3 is TGTGCCAGCAGCCAAGATTGGGGCACGGAGGCCCAGTACTTC.

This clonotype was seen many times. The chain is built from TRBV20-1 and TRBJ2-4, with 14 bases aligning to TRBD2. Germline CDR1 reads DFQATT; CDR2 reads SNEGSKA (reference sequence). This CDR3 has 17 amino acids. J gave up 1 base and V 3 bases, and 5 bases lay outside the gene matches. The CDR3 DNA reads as TGCAGTGCTAGGACTAGCGGGGGGGTAGGGGCCAAAAACATTCAGTACTTC. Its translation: CSARTSGGVGAKNIQYF.

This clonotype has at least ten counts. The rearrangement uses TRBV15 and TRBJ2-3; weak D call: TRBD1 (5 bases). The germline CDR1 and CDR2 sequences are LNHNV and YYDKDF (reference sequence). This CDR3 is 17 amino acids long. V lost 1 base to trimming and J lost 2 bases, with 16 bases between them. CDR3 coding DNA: TGTGCCACCAGCAGAGGGAACCGTGGGGCCGACACAGATACGCAGTATTTT. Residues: CATSRGNRGADTDTQYF.

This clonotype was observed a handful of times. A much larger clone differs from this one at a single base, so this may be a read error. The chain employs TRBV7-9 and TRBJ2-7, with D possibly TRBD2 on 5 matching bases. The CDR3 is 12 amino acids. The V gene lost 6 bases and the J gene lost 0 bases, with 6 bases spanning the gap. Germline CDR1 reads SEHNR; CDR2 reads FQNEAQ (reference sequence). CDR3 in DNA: TGTGCCAGCAGGGGAGTCTCCTACGAGCAGTACTTC. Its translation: CASRGVSYEQYF.

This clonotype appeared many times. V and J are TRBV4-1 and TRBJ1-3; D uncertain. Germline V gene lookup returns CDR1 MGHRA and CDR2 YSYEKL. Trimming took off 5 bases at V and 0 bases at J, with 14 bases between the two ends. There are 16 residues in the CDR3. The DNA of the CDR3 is TGCGCCAGCAGCGAGCTAGGACGGTCCTCTGGAAACACCATATATTTT. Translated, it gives CASSELGRSSGNTIYF.

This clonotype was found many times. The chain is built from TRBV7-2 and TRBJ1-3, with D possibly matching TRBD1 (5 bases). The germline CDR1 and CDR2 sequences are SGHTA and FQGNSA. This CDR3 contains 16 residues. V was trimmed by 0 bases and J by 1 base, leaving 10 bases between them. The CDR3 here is CASSLAGLGSGNTIYF. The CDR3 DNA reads TGTGCCAGCAGCTTAGCGGGGCTTGGTTCTGGAAACACCATATATTTT.

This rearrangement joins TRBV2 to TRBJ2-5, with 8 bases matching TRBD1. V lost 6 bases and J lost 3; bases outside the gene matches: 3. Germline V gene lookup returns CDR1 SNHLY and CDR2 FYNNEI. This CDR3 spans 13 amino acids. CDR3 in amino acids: CASRPGQEETQYF. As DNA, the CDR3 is TGTGCCAGCAGGCCGGGACAGGAAGAGACCCAGTACTTC.

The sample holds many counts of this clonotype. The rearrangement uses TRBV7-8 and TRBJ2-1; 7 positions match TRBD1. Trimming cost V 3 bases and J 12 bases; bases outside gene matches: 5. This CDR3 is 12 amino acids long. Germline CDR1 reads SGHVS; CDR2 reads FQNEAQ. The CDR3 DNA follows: TGTGCCAGCAGCTTCCAGGGGGTTGGGCAGTTCTTC. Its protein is CASSFQGVGQFF.

In DNA form, the CDR3 reads TGTGCCAGCACGGCGTCCAGCCGGACAGATACGCAGTATTTT. Translation: CASTASSRTDTQYF. This chain uses TRBV7-2 with TRBJ2-3; D uncertain. CDR1 and CDR2 (germline): SGHTA, FQGNSA. The CDR3 length is 14 residues. Between the trimmed V and J ends, which lost 7 bases and 3 bases, there was a span of 14 bases.

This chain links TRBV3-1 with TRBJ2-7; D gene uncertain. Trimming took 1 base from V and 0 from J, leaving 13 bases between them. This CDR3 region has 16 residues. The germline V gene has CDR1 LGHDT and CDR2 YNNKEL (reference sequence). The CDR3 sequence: CASSQGTPLHSYEQYF. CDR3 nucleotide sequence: TGTGCCAGCAGCCAAGGGACCCCCCTCCACTCCTACGAGCAGTACTTC.

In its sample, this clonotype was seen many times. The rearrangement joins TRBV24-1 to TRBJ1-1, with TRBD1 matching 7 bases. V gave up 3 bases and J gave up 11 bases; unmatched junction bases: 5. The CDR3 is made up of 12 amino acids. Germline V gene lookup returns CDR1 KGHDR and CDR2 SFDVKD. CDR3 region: CATSDPQGDAFF. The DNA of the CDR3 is TGTGCCACCAGTGATCCGCAGGGGGATGCTTTCTTT.

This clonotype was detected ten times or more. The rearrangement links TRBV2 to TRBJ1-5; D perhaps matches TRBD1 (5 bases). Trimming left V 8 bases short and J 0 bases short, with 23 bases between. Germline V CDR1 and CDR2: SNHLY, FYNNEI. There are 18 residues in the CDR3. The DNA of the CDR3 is TGTGCCAGCTTTAGTCACAGGCGGTTAAATATTAGCAATCAGCCCCAGCATTTT. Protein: CASFSHRRLNISNQPQHF.

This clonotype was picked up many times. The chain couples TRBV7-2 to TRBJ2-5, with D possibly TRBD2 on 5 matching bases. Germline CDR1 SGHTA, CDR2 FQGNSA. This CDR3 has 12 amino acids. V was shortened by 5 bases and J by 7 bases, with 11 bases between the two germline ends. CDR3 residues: CASSQQRGTQYF. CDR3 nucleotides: TGTGCCAGCAGCCAACAACGGGGGACCCAGTACTTC.

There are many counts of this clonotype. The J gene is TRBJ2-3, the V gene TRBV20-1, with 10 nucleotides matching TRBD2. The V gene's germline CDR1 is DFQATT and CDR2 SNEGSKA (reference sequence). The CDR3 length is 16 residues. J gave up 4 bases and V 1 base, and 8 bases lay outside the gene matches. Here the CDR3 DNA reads TGCAGTGCTAGAGTAGGAGCGGGGGGGCCCCCAGATACGCAGTATTTT. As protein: CSARVGAGGPPDTQYF.

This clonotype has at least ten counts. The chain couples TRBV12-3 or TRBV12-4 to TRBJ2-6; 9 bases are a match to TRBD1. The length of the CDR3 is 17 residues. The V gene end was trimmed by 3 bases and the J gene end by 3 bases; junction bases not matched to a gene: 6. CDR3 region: CASSFGTGLSGANVLTF. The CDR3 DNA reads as TGTGCCAGCAGTTTTGGGACAGGGTTAAGTGGGGCCAACGTCCTGACTTTC.

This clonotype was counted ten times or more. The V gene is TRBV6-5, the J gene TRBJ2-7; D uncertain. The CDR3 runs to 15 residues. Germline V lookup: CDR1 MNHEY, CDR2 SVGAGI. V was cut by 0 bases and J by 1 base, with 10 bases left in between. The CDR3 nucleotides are TGTGCCAGCAGTTACTCGGGCCAGGTATCCTACGAGCAGTACTTC. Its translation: CASSYSGQVSYEQYF.

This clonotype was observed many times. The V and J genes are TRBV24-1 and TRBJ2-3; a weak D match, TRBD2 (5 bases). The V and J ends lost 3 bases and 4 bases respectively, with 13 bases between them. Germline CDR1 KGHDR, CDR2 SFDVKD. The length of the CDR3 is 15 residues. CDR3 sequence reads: CATSDNRGSADTQYF. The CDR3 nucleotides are TGTGCCACCAGTGATAATCGGGGTTCGGCAGATACGCAGTATTTT.

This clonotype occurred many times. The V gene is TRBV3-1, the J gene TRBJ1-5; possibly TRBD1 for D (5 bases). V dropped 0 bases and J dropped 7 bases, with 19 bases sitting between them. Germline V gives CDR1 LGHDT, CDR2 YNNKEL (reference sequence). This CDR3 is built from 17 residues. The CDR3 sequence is CASSQDRPGTGWQPQHF. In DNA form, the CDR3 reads TGTGCCAGCAGCCAAGATCGTCCGGGGACGGGATGGCAGCCCCAGCATTTT. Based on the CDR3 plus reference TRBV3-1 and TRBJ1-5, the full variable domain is DTAVSQTPKYLVTQMGNDKSIKCEQNLGHDTMYWYKQDSKKFLKIMFSYNNKELIINETVPNRFSPKSPDKAHLNLHINSLELGDSAVYFCASSQDRPGTGWQPQHFGDGTRLSIL.

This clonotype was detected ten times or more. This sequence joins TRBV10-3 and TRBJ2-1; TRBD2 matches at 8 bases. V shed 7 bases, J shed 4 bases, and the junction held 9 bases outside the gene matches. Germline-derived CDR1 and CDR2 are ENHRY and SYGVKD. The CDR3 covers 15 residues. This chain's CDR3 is CAITERASGYNEQFF. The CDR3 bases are TGTGCCATCACCGAGAGGGCTAGCGGGTACAATGAGCAGTTCTTC.

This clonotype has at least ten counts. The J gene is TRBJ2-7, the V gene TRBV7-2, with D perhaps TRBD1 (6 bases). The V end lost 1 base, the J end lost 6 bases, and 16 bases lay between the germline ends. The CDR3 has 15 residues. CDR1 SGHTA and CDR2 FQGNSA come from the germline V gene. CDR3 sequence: CASSLELTQGSEQYF. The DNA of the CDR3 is TGTGCCAGCAGCTTAGAGCTGACACAGGGCAGCGAGCAGTACTTC.

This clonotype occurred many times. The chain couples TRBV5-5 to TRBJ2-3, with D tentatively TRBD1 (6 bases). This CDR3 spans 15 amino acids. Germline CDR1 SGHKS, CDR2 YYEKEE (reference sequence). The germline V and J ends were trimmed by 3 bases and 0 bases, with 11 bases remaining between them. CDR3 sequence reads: CASSWARGSTDTQYF. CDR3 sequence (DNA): TGTGCCAGCAGCTGGGCCAGGGGTAGCACAGATACGCAGTATTTT.

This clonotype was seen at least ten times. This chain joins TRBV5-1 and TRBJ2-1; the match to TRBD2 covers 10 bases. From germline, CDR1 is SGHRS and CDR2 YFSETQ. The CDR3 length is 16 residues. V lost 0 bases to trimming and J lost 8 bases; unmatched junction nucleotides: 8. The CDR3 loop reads CASSLGIAGGLDEQFF. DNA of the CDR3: TGCGCCAGCAGCTTGGGGATAGCGGGGGGTTTGGATGAGCAGTTCTTC.

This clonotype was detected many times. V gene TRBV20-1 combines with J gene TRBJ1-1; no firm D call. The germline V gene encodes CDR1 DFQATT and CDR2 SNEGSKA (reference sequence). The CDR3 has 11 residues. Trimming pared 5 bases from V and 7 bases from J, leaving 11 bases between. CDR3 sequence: CSASQVGEAFF. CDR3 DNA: TGCAGTGCTTCCCAAGTCGGTGAAGCTTTCTTT.

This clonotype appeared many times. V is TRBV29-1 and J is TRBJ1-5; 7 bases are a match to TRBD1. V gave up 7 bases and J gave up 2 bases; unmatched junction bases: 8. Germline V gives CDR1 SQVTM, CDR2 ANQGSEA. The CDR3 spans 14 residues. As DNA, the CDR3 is TGCAGCGCTGTGACAGGGAATCGCAATCAGCCCCAGCATTTT. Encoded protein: CSAVTGNRNQPQHF.